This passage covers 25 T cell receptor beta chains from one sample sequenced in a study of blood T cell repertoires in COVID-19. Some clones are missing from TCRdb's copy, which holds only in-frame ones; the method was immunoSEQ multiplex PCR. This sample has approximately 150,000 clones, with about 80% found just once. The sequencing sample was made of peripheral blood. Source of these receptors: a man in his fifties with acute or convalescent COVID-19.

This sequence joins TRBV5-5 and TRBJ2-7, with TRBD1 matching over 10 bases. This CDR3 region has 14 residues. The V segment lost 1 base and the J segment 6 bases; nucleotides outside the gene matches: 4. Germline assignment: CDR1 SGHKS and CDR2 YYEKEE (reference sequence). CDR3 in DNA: TGTGCCAGCAGCTTGTGGGACAGGGGAGGCGAGCAGTACGTC. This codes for CASSLWDRGGEQYV.

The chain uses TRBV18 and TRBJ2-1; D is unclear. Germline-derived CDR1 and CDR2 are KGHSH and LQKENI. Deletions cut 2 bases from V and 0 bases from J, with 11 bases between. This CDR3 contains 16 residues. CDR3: CASSPAPISSYNEQFF. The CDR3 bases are TGTGCCAGCTCACCAGCCCCCATTAGCTCCTACAATGAGCAGTTCTTC.

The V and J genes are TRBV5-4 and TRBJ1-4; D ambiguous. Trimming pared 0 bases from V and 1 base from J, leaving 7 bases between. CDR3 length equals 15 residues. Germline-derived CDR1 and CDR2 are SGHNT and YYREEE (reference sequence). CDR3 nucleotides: TGTGCCAGCAGCTTGGAGGCAGGAACTAATGAAAAACTGTTTTTT. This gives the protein CASSLEAGTNEKLFF.

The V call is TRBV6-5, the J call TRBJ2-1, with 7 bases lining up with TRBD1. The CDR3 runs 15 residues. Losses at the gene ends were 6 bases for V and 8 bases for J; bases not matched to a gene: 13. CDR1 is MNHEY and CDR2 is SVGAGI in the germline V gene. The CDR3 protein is CASRTGARTWDEQFF. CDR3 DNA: TGTGCCAGCAGAACAGGGGCGAGGACGTGGGATGAGCAGTTCTTC.

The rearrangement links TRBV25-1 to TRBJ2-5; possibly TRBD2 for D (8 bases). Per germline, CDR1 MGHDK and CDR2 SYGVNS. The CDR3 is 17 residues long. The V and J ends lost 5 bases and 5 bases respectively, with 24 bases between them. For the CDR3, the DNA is TGTGCCAGCAGTACCCCCAGGGGGAGCGGGGGTAAGGAGACCCAGTACTTC. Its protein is CASSTPRGSGGKETQYF.

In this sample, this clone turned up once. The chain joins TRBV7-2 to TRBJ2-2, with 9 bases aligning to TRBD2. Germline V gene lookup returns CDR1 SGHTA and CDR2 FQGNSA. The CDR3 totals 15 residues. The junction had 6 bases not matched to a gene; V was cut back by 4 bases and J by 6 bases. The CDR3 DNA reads TGTGCCAGCAGCTATCCTAGCGGGGTGGCCGGGGAGCTGTTTTTT. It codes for CASSYPSGVAGELFF.

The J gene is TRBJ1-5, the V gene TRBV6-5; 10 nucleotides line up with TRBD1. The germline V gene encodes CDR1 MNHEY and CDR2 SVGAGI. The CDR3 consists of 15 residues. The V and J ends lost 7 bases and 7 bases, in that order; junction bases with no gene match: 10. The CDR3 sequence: CASNSGTGEKQPQHF. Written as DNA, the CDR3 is TGTGCCAGCAATAGCGGGACAGGGGAAAAGCAGCCCCAGCATTTT.

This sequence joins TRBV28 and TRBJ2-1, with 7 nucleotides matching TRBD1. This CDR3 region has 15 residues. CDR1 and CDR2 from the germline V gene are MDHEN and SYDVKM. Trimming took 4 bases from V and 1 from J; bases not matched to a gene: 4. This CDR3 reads CASSSGGRSYNEQFF. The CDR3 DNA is TGTGCCAGCAGTTCAGGGGGAAGGTCCTACAATGAGCAGTTCTTC. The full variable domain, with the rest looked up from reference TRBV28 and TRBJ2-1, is DVKVTQSSRYLVKRTGEKVFLECVQDMDHENMFWYRQDPGLGLRLIYFSYDVKMKEKGDIPEGYSVSREKKERFSLILESASTNQTSMYLCASSSGGRSYNEQFFGPGTRLTVL.

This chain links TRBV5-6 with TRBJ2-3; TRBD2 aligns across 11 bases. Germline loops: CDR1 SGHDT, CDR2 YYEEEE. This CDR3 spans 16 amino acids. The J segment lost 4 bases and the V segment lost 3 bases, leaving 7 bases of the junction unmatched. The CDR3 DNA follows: TGTGCCAGCAGCTCCATTAGCGGGGGGGACCCAGATACGCAGTATTTT. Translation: CASSSISGGDPDTQYF.

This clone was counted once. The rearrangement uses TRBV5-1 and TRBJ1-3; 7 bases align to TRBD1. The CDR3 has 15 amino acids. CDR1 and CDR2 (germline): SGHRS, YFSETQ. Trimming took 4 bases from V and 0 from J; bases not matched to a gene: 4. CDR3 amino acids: CASSQGQSSGNTIYF. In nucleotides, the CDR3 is TGCGCCAGCAGCCAGGGACAGTCCTCTGGAAACACCATATATTTT.

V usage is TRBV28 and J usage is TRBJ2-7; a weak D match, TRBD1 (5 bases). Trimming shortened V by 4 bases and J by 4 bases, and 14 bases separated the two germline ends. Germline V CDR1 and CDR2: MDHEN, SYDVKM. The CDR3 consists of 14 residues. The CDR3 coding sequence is TGTGCCAGCAGTTCAGTCGGCAGGGAATACGAGCAGTACTTC. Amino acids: CASSSVGREYEQYF.

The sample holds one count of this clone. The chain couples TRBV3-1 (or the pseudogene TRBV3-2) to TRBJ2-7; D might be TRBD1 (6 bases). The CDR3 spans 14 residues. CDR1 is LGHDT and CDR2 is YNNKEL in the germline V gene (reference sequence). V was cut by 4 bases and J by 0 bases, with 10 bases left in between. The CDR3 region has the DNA TGTGCCAGCAGCCTTCGACAGGCCTCCTACGAGCAGTACGTC. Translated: CASSLRQASYEQYV.

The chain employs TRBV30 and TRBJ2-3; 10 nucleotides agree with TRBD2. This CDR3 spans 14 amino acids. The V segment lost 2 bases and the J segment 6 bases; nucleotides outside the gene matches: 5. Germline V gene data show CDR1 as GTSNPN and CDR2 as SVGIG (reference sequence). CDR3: CAWSLGTSADTQYF. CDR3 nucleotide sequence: TGTGCCTGGAGTCTCGGGACTAGCGCCGATACGCAGTATTTT.

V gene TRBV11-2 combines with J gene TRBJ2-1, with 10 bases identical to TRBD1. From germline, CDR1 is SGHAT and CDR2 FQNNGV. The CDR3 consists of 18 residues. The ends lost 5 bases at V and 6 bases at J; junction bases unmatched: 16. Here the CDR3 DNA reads TGTGCCAGCAGCCGACAGTACACCGGGACAGGGGACGGCAATGAGCAGTTCTTC. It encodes CASSRQYTGTGDGNEQFF. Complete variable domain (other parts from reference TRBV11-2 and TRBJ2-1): EAGVAQSPRYKIIEKRQSVAFWCNPISGHATLYWYQQILGQGPKLLIQFQNNGVVDDSQLPKDRFSAERLKGVDSTLKIQPAKLEDSAVYLCASSRQYTGTGDGNEQFFGPGTRLTVL.

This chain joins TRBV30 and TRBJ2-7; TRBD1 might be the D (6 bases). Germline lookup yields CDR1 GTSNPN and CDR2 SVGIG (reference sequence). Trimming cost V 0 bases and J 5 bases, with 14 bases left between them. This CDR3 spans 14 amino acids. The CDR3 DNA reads TGTGCCTGGAGTGTCGGCAGGGGACATGACGAGCAGTACTTC. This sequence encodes CAWSVGRGHDEQYF.

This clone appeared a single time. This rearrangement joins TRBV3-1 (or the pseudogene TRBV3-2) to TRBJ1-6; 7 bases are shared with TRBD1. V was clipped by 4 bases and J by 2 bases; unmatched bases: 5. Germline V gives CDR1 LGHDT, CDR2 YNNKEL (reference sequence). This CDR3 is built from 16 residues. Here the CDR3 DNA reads TGTGCCAGCAGCCGAGATGGGACAGCCTATAATTCACCCCTCCACTTT. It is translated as CASSRDGTAYNSPLHF.

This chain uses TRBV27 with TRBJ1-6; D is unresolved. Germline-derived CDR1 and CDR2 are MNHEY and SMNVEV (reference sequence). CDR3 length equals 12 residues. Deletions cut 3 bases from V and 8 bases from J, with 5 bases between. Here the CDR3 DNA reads TGTGCCAGCAGTTTTATCGATTCACCCCTCCACTTT. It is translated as CASSFIDSPLHF.

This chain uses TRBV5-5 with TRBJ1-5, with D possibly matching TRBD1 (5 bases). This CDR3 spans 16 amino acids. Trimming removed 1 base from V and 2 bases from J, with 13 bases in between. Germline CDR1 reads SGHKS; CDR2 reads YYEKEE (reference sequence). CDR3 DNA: TGTGCCAGCAGCTTGCGGCAGTCGGGGGGCAATCAGCCCCAGCATTTT. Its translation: CASSLRQSGGNQPQHF.

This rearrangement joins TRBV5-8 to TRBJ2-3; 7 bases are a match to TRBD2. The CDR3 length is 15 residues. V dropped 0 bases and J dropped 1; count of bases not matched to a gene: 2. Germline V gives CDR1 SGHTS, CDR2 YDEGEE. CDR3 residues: CASSLVSGRTDTQYF. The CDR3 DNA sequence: TGTGCCAGCAGCTTGGTTAGCGGGCGCACAGATACGCAGTATTTT.

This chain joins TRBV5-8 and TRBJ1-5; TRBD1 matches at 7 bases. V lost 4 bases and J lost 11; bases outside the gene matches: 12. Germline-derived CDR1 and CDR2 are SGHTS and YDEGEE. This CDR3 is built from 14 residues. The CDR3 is CASSHTTGLQAQHF. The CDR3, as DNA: TGTGCCAGCAGCCATACGACAGGGCTCCAGGCCCAGCATTTT. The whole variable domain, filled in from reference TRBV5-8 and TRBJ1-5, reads EAGVTQSPTHLIKTRGQQATLRCSPISGHTSVYWYQQALGLGLQFLLWYDEGEERNRGNFPPRFSGRQFPNYSSELNVNALELEDSALYLCASSHTTGLQAQHFGDGTRLSIL.

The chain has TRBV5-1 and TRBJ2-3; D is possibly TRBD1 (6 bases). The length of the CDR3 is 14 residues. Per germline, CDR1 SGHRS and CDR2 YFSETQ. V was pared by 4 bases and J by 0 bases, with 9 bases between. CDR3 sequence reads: CASSPDSSTDTQYF. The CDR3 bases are TGCGCCAGCAGCCCGGACAGCAGCACAGATACGCAGTATTTT.

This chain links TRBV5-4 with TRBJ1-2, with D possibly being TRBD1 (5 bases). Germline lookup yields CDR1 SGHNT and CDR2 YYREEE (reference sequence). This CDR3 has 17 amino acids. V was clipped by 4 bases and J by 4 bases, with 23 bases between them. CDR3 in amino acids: CASSPSLLRGGGYGYTF. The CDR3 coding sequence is TGTGCCAGCAGCCCATCACTGCTTCGCGGGGGGGGCTATGGCTACACCTTC.

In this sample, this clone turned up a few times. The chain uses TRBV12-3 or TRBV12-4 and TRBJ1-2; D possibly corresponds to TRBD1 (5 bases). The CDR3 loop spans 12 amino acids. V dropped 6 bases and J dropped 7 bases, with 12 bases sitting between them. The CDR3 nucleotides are TGTGCCAGCAGCCCAGGGATACGTGGCTACACCTTC. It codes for CASSPGIRGYTF.

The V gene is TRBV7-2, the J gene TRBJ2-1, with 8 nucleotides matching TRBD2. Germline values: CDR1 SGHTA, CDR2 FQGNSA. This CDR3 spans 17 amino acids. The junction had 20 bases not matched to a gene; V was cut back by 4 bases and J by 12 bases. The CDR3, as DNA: TGTGCCAGCAGCTCAGCATCGCGGGGGGCTAAGAGCACCCCGCAGTTCTTC. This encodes CASSSASRGAKSTPQFF.

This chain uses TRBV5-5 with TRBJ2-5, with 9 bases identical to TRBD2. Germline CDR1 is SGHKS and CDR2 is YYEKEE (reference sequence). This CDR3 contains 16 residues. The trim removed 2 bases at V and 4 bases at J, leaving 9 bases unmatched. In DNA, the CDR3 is TGTGCCAGCAGCTTTATAGCGGGGGTCCAGGGAGAGACCCAGTACTTC. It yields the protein CASSFIAGVQGETQYF.